This T cell receptor beta chain was profiled in a study of CD8+CD57+ T cells in acquired aplastic anemia. Study overall: Sorted CD4+ and CD8+ cell DNA averaged about 3.5 ug.

The use of genomic DNA as template underpinned the TCR beta VDJ and CDR3 profiling. A single record per CDR3 protein comes from TCRdb applying MiXCR to the reads. This table holds roughly 200,000 distinct CDR3 sequences, 63% found once. This clonotype was seen at least ten times. The antigen is unknown. The ends were cut back, 4 bases at V and 4 bases at J, with 11 bases in the middle. The germline gives CDR1 SGDLS, CDR2 YYNGEE. The CDR3 runs 13 residues. Findings of the study overall: Patients and controls had in common twenty-nine CD8+ CDR3 sequences. No significant difference in CD8+ Simpson's diversity was found between patients and controls.

Patients selected for sequencing had displayed CD8+CD57+ cell expansion by flow cytometry. Severe acquired aplastic anemia was the diagnosis recorded for all patients. The J gene is TRBJ1-1, the V gene TRBV9; possibly TRBD1 for D (5 bases). The sequence was obtained from a human donor with aplastic anemia. Sequencing used sorted CD4+, CD8+, or CD8+CD57+ T cells (not recorded which) from PBMCs. The CDR3 DNA reads as TGTGCCAGCAGCCTGGGGGGGGTCACTGAAGCTTTCTTT. This encodes CASSLGGVTEAFF.